The 22 T cell receptor beta chains in this list originate from one sample, sequenced in a study of HIV-infected patients and healthy controls. A single record per CDR3 protein comes from TCRdb applying MiXCR to the 5' RACE reads. Of 60,000 to 70,000 distinct CDR3 sequences listed, approximately 21% are singletons. Sequenced: CD4+ T cells from blood. The receptors stem from a human donor in good health.

This clonotype was recorded at least ten times. This chain joins TRBV2 and TRBJ1-5, with D tentatively TRBD1 (5 bases). Germline lookup yields CDR1 SNHLY and CDR2 FYNNEI. CDR3 length: 15 amino acids. The ends were cut back, 8 bases at V and 1 base at J, with 15 bases in the middle. DNA for the CDR3: TGTGCCAGCGTCCGGGACCCTGGGAGCAATCAGCCCCAGCATTTT. The encoded protein is CASVRDPGSNQPQHF.

This clonotype was seen a single time. CDR3 in amino acids: CSALTSGGSYEQYF. CDR3 bases: TGCAGCGCCTTGACTAGCGGGGGCTCCTACGAGCAGTACTTC. V usage is TRBV29-1 and J usage is TRBJ2-7; 12 positions match TRBD2. With 7 bases clipped from V and 0 bases from J, the junction kept 4 bases outside the gene matches. CDR1 and CDR2 from the germline V gene are SQVTM and ANQGSEA. The CDR3 is made up of 14 amino acids.

This clonotype was counted many times. The chain has TRBV20-1 and TRBJ1-6; D ambiguous. This CDR3 comprises 13 residues. V was pared by 1 base and J by 11 bases, with 12 bases between. Germline loops: CDR1 DFQATT, CDR2 SNEGSKA (reference sequence). CDR3 sequence reads: CSARGFLRPPLHF. CDR3 DNA: TGCAGTGCTAGAGGTTTTCTACGGCCACCCCTCCACTTT.

The chain links TRBV18 to TRBJ1-5, with a tentative D call TRBD1 (6 bases). This CDR3 region has 15 residues. Germline V CDR1 and CDR2: KGHSH, LQKENI. Trimming removed 3 bases from V and 4 bases from J, with 13 bases in between. In DNA, the CDR3 is TGTGCCAGCTCACCTCCCGGGGGCGGGAATCAGCCCCAGCATTTT. Protein: CASSPPGGGNQPQHF.

V is TRBV20-1 and J is TRBJ1-1, with D perhaps TRBD1 (6 bases). There are 15 residues in the CDR3. Deletions cut 3 bases from V and 1 base from J, with 15 bases between. Germline V gives CDR1 DFQATT, CDR2 SNEGSKA (reference sequence). The CDR3 reads CSAREPGHGNTEAFF. DNA for the CDR3: TGCAGTGCTAGGGAACCGGGACACGGGAACACTGAAGCTTTCTTT.

In this sample, this clonotype turned up a few times. J is TRBJ2-6 and V is TRBV7-6; D call uncertain. The germline gives CDR1 SGHVS, CDR2 FNYEAQ. Trimming removed 5 bases from V and 3 bases from J, with 8 bases in between. This CDR3 contains 14 residues. DNA of the CDR3: TGTGCCAGCAGCGTATCAGTTGGGGCCAACGTCCTGACTTTC. Its translation: CASSVSVGANVLTF.

This clonotype was seen ten or more times. The rearrangement joins TRBV18 to TRBJ1-1; TRBD1 might be the D (5 bases). V was shortened by 6 bases and J by 5 bases, with 13 bases between the two germline ends. The CDR3 runs 13 residues. CDR1 and CDR2 from the germline V gene are KGHSH and LQKENI. This CDR3 is CASSRKGDTEAFF. The CDR3 bases are TGTGCCAGCTCGAGGAAAGGGGATACTGAAGCTTTCTTT. Filled out from reference TRBV18 and TRBJ1-1, the complete variable domain reads NAGVMQNPRHLVRRRGQEARLRCSPMKGHSHVYWYRQLPEEGLKFMVYLQKENIIDESGMPKERFSAEFPKEGPSILRIQQVVRGDSAAYFCASSRKGDTEAFFGQGTRLTVV.

This clonotype has just a few counts. This chain's CDR3 is CSVAYTEAFF. CDR3 nucleotides: TGCAGCGTTGCGTACACTGAAGCTTTCTTT. The chain employs TRBV29-1 and TRBJ1-1; D remains unclear. V was clipped by 4 bases and J by 3 bases, with 3 bases between them. The CDR3 contains 10 residues. Per germline, CDR1 SQVTM and CDR2 ANQGSEA.

The chain links TRBV12-3 or TRBV12-4 to TRBJ1-1; D is perhaps TRBD1 (6 bases). This CDR3 spans 14 amino acids. V was pared by 6 bases and J by 0 bases, with 11 bases between. CDR3 amino acids: CASRPGQMNTEAFF. The DNA for the CDR3 is TGTGCCAGCAGGCCTGGACAGATGAACACTGAAGCTTTCTTT.

This clonotype was picked up many times. This chain links TRBV4-2 with TRBJ2-7, with unresolved D. The CDR3 has 12 amino acids. Trimming took off 4 bases at V and 0 bases at J, with 4 bases between the two ends. Germline CDR1 is LGHNA and CDR2 is YNFKEQ. The CDR3 protein is CASSLDSYEQYF. The CDR3 region has the DNA TGTGCCAGCAGCCTAGACTCCTACGAGCAGTACTTC.

This clonotype was counted many times. V gene TRBV20-1 combines with J gene TRBJ2-1; D call uncertain. CDR1 DFQATT and CDR2 SNEGSKA come from the germline V gene (reference sequence). This CDR3 region has 16 residues. V was trimmed by 3 bases and J by 5 bases, leaving 20 bases between them. This CDR3 reads CSASPRRPSAHNEQFF. Written as DNA, the CDR3 is TGCAGTGCTAGTCCCCGGCGGCCCTCCGCCCACAATGAGCAGTTCTTC.

This clonotype came up a few times. This chain links TRBV7-9 with TRBJ1-4, with 7 bases fitting TRBD1. The J segment lost 2 bases and the V segment lost 5 bases, leaving 2 bases of the junction unmatched. Germline V gene lookup returns CDR1 SEHNR and CDR2 FQNEAQ (reference sequence). The CDR3 loop spans 14 amino acids. The CDR3 here is CASSSRGTNEKLFF. The CDR3 nucleotides read TGTGCCAGCAGCAGCAGGGGGACTAATGAAAAACTGTTTTTT.

This clonotype was picked up a small number of times. The rearrangement links TRBV29-1 to TRBJ1-1, with D possibly being TRBD1 (6 bases). The ends were cut back, 2 bases at V and 4 bases at J, with 14 bases in the middle. This CDR3 spans 14 amino acids. In germline, CDR1 is SQVTM, CDR2 ANQGSEA. CDR3 in amino acids: CSVEKQGGGTEAFF. The CDR3 nucleotides are TGCAGCGTTGAAAAACAGGGCGGTGGCACTGAAGCTTTCTTT.

This clonotype was seen ten or more times. The chain couples TRBV7-2 to TRBJ2-4; no clear D. V shed 5 bases and J shed 1 base, with 9 bases lying between them. The V gene's germline CDR1 is SGHTA and CDR2 FQGNSA. The CDR3 extends over 14 amino acids. The CDR3 sequence: CASSPDSAKNIQYF. For the CDR3, the DNA is TGTGCCAGCAGCCCCGATTCCGCCAAAAACATTCAGTACTTC.

In its sample, this clonotype was seen a few times. This chain links TRBV25-1 with TRBJ1-3; D remains ambiguous. The CDR3 has 13 amino acids. The ends were cut back, 3 bases at V and 4 bases at J, with 7 bases in the middle. Germline CDR1 is MGHDK and CDR2 is SYGVNS. For the CDR3, the DNA is TGTGCCAGCAGTGAGTCGAGAGGAAACACCATATATTTT. It encodes CASSESRGNTIYF. The variable domain in full, completed from reference TRBV25-1 and TRBJ1-3, reads EADIYQTPRYLVIGTGKKITLECSQTMGHDKMYWYQQDPGMELHLIHYSYGVNSTEKGDLSSESTVSRIRTEHFPLTLESARPSHTSQYLCASSESRGNTIYFGEGSWLTVV.

Ten or more counts support this clonotype. J is TRBJ1-4 and V is TRBV6-6; no clear D. The CDR3 has 14 amino acids. Germline loops: CDR1 MNHNY, CDR2 SVGAGI (reference sequence). V was pared by 10 bases and J by 3 bases, with 15 bases between. The CDR3, as DNA: TGTGCCACCCTAAGGCAGGCGGCTAATGAAAAACTGTTTTTT. As protein: CATLRQAANEKLFF.

This clonotype was observed once. The chain has TRBV5-4 and TRBJ1-2; 7 nucleotides line up with TRBD1. The J segment lost 8 bases and the V segment lost 0 bases, leaving 10 bases of the junction unmatched. This CDR3 comprises 15 residues. Looked up from germline, CDR1 is SGHNT and CDR2 is YYREEE (reference sequence). The CDR3: CASSLESGQTRGYTF. In DNA form, the CDR3 reads TGTGCCAGCAGCTTGGAGTCGGGACAGACGCGCGGCTACACCTTC.

This clonotype was counted a few times. For the CDR3, the DNA is TGTGCCAGCAGCCCCGGGACTAGCGGGAGGCGGTACGAGCAGTACTTC. This translates into CASSPGTSGRRYEQYF. The chain couples TRBV12-3 or TRBV12-4 to TRBJ2-7, with 15 positions matching TRBD2. Trimming removed 6 bases from V and 4 bases from J; junction bases left unmatched: 7. This CDR3 has 16 residues.

This clonotype turned up a few times. The chain joins TRBV7-2 to TRBJ2-5, with D unclear. This CDR3 region has 14 residues. Germline V gene data show CDR1 as SGHTA and CDR2 as FQGNSA. The V end was cut by 5 bases, the J end by 2 bases, with 12 bases between. The CDR3 DNA reads TGTGCCAGCAGCCTTAGTCAGATTCAAGAGACCCAGTACTTC. It specifies CASSLSQIQETQYF.

This clonotype was detected many times. The J gene is TRBJ2-7, the V gene TRBV25-1, with 9 bases lining up with TRBD2. This CDR3 contains 14 residues. The germline gives CDR1 MGHDK, CDR2 SYGVNS. J was trimmed by 2 bases and V by 7 bases; bases with no gene match: 6. The CDR3 sequence is CASTRASGTYEQYF. The CDR3 DNA reads TGTGCCAGCACCAGGGCTAGCGGGACCTACGAGCAGTACTTC.

This clonotype is classed as medium-sized. V and J are TRBV6-5 and TRBJ1-2; the D is unclear. The germline CDR1 and CDR2 sequences are MNHEY and SVGAGI. V gave up 6 bases and J gave up 4 bases, with 12 bases separating them. This CDR3 has 13 residues. The CDR3 spells CASRIRASYGYTF. CDR3 in DNA: TGTGCCAGCAGGATCCGGGCCAGCTATGGCTACACCTTC.

The chain recombines TRBV4-1 with TRBJ1-2, with TRBD1 matching 12 bases. The CDR3 runs 14 residues. With V trimmed by 6 bases and J by 5 bases, 4 bases remained unmatched. The germline V gene has CDR1 MGHRA and CDR2 YSYEKL. In DNA form, the CDR3 reads TGCGCCAGCAGGGGACAGGGGGCAGGGTATGGCTACACCTTC. Encoded protein: CASRGQGAGYGYTF.